This T cell receptor (beta chain) was obtained from a study of a mutant IDH1 vaccine in newly diagnosed glioma. Study information: Vaccines were begun 4-6 weeks after radiotherapy alone, or with temozolomide cycles. V12 took place at week 35, and V13 at week 47. Sex among treated patients split about 62% male, roughly 38% female; mean age was about 43 years. Findings and limits, study-wide: The authors found pseudoprogression apparently unrelated to changes in top peripheral T cell clonotypes.

Assay used: immunoSEQ multiplex PCR; TCRdb lists only in-frame clones, some missing. The sample gives approximately 33,000 clones, about 75% of which show up once; 8.9% is in the top ten. Germline V gene sequence: CDR1 SEHNR, CDR2 FQNEAQ (reference sequence). The length of the CDR3 is 14 residues. The V gene end was trimmed by 0 bases and the J gene end by 6 bases; junction bases not matched to a gene: 3. The sample's time point: week 47, end of study. Alongside topical imiquimod, each dose of vaccine comprised 300 ug of mutant IDH1 20-mer peptide. This clone is a singleton in its sample. What it binds is not known.

Sequences were derived from PBMCs, sampled from a glioma patient whose treatment included an IDH1 peptide vaccine. This receptor was obtained from a man in his forties with glioma. The chain joins TRBV7-9 to TRBJ2-7; 9 positions match TRBD2. CDR3 sequence: CASSLASGSREQYF. In DNA, the CDR3 is TGTGCCAGCAGCTTAGCTAGCGGGAGTCGCGAGCAGTACTTC.